The T cell receptor (beta chain) under discussion was sequenced for a study of PD-L1 blockade in urothelial cancer. Study-wide context: T cells numbered a median of 141,255 in the blood samples. Study-level findings and limits: Below-median pretreatment blood TCR clonality was associated with improved progression-free and overall survival.

For this clone: No antigen is known for it.

The method was immunoSEQ multiplex PCR; TCRdb's version includes in-frame clones alone and lacks a portion of them. The sample includes roughly 47,000 clones, roughly 78% seen only once; the top ten take about 10%. Per the germline V gene, CDR1 is MDHEN and CDR2 is SYDVKM. The CDR3 length is 14 residues. V lost 6 bases to trimming and J lost 4 bases; unmatched junction nucleotides: 5. Time point of the sample: pretreatment peripheral blood. Urothelial carcinoma affected the patients, and it was locally advanced or metastatic. The V call is TRBV28, the J call TRBJ2-3; TRBD1 matches 9 bases. The receptor was derived from an older man with urothelial cancer. The starting material was PBMCs, obtained around atezolizumab (anti-PD-L1) treatment. In nucleotides, the CDR3 is TGTGCCAGCAGCGACACAGGGGGCGCAGATACGCAGTATTTT. Translating gives CASSDTGGADTQYF.